A single sample is the source of the 5 T cell receptor beta chains below, sequenced in a study of human T cells and chemical hapten exposure. Time point indicated: pre-sensitization, week 0. Treatment noted: therapeutic diphenylcyclopropenone sensitization with weekly scalp DPC. TCRdb used MiXCR to reprocess the RACE reads, holding one entry per CDR3 protein. This sample carries more than 150,000 distinct CDR3 sequences, more than 25% of them seen once, and the ten largest clones take under 3%. The sample consisted of whole blood, taken in connection with sensitization to the hapten diphenylcyclopropenone (DPC). These receptors were taken from a woman in her 30s with alopecia areata. Some clones in this sample may be carry-over from other donors' samples.

This clonotype has a handful of counts. This chain uses TRBV11-2 with TRBJ2-7; no clear D gene. Germline V lookup: CDR1 SGHAT, CDR2 FQNNGV. The CDR3 runs 13 residues. Trimming stripped 0 bases from V and 7 bases from J, with 10 bases between. CDR3 sequence reads: CASSLEWQQEQYF. The CDR3 DNA sequence: TGTGCCAGCAGCTTAGAATGGCAGCAGGAGCAGTACTTC.

The chain recombines TRBV11-2 with TRBJ2-7; D gene ambiguous. Germline V CDR1 and CDR2: SGHAT, FQNNGV. The CDR3 runs to 15 residues. V was cut by 2 bases and J by 5 bases, with 16 bases left in between. The CDR3 bases are TGTGCCAGCAGCTTATCGGATAGCCCTCGGCACGAGCAGTACTTC. This gives the protein CASSLSDSPRHEQYF. The full variable domain, with the rest looked up from reference TRBV11-2 and TRBJ2-7, is EAGVAQSPRYKIIEKRQSVAFWCNPISGHATLYWYQQILGQGPKLLIQFQNNGVVDDSQLPKDRFSAERLKGVDSTLKIQPAKLEDSAVYLCASSLSDSPRHEQYFGPGTRLTVT.

The CDR3, as DNA: TGTGCCACCAGTGATTGGGGGCAGGGCCGGGAGCTGTTTTTT. Translated: CATSDWGQGRELFF. The chain employs TRBV24-1 and TRBJ2-2; D is perhaps TRBD1 (6 bases). V was shortened by 2 bases and J by 9 bases, with 12 bases between the two germline ends. Germline CDR1 reads KGHDR; CDR2 reads SFDVKD. CDR3 length: 14 residues.

This clonotype was observed a handful of times. This chain uses TRBV10-3 with TRBJ1-1, with 8 bases matching TRBD1. After removal of 6 bases from V and 4 bases from J, the junction contained 10 bases not matched to a gene. This CDR3 contains 15 residues. CDR1 and CDR2 (germline): ENHRY, SYGVKD. The CDR3: CAIRKTDREGTEAFF. The CDR3 nucleotides read TGTGCCATCAGGAAGACGGACAGGGAGGGCACTGAAGCTTTCTTT.

In this sample, this clonotype turned up many times. The chain employs TRBV28 and TRBJ2-7; D remains unclear. The CDR3 spans 9 residues. Germline values: CDR1 MDHEN, CDR2 SYDVKM. Trimming left V 8 bases short and J 4 bases short, with 3 bases between. The CDR3 protein is CASGYEQYF. The CDR3 nucleotides read TGTGCCAGCGGGTACGAGCAGTACTTC. The variable domain in full, with the rest retrieved from reference TRBV28 and TRBJ2-7, is DVKVTQSSRYLVKRTGEKVFLECVQDMDHENMFWYRQDPGLGLRLIYFSYDVKMKEKGDIPEGYSVSREKKERFSLILESASTNQTSMYLCASGYEQYFGPGTRLTVT.